The sequence of this T cell receptor (beta chain) was determined in a study of T cells in Graves' hyperthyroidism and ophthalmopathy. Study results and limitations: It was a median around seven months before onset that the model predicted ophthalmopathy.

Regarding this clonotype: Antigen unknown.

The CDR3 is 15 amino acids. Germline V lookup: CDR1 MNHEY, CDR2 SVGAGI. The V end lost 0 bases, the J end lost 9 bases, and 15 bases lay between the germline ends. The CDR3 regions of TCR beta were amplified from RNA transcripts. In the first-round RT-PCR of the TCR CDR3, the HTBI primer set was used. TCRdb independently ran MiXCR on the multiplex PCR reads; one entry per CDR3 protein. The sample includes around 700,000 distinct CDR3 sequences, 18% of them seen just once. The receptor's source is a woman between 50 and 59 years old with Graves' hyperthyroidism that later progressed to Graves' ophthalmopathy. The genes are TRBV6-5 and TRBJ1-5; no clear D. The sample comprised blood. CDR3 nucleotide sequence: TGTGCCAGCAGTTACTCGAACCCCTCCTATCTGCCCCAGCATTTT. Protein product: CASSYSNPSYLPQHF.